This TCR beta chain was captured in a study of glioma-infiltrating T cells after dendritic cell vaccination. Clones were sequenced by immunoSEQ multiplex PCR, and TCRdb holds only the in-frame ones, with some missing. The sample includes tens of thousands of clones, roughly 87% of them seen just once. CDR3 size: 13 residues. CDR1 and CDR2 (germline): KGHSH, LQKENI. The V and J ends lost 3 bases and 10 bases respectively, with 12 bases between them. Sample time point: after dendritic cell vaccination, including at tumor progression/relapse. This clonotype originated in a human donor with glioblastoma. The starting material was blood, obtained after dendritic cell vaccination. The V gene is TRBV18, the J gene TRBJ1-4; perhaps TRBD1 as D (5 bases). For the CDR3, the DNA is TGTGCCAGCTCACCGACCAGGGAGGTAAAACTGTTTTTT. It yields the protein CASSPTREVKLFF.